The rows below give T cell receptor beta chains drawn from one sample of a study of cytotoxic CD8 clonotypes in ibrutinib-treated CLL. Some clones are missing from TCRdb's copy, which holds only in-frame ones; the method was immunoSEQ multiplex PCR. The profile covers around 310,000 clones, with about 77% appearing a single time and over 5.5% taken by the ten largest. The input for sequencing was PBMCs, taken before ibrutinib treatment. The receptors derive from a human donor with chronic lymphocytic leukemia. Each CDR3 is given with its conserved first and last residue. D genes are given only for firm matches. Size is stated for part of the rows, as once, few or many counts, or as a class when the clone is expanded.

>TRBD1|TRBJ2-7|TRBV6-5|-
CASSKTGQVYEQYF
TGTGCCAGCAGTAAGACAGGGCAGGTCTACGAGCAGTACTTC
>-|TRBJ2-3|TRBV18|-
CASSPPQDTTDTQYF
TGTGCCAGCTCACCCCCGCAGGATACCACAGATACGCAGTATTTT
>-|TRBJ2-3|TRBV6-1|-
CASSSRQSTDTQYF
TGTGCCAGCAGTTCGAGGCAGAGCACAGATACGCAGTATTTT
>TRBD2|TRBJ2-3|TRBV11-2|-
CASSLDRLREWTQYF
TGTGCCAGCAGCTTAGATCGGTTGCGGGAGTGGACGCAGTATTTT
>TRBD2|TRBJ2-2|TRBV6-5|-
CASSRGGLNTGELFF
TGTGCCAGCAGTCGCGGGGGACTCAACACCGGGGAGCTGTTTTTT
>TRBD2|TRBJ2-3|TRBV4-2|-
CASSGRDTDTQYF
TGTGCCAGTAGCGGGAGGGACACAGATACGCAGTATTTT
>-|TRBJ1-4|TRBV19|-
CASSIDRSRREKLFF
TGTGCCAGTAGTATAGATAGGTCCAGACGGGAAAAACTGTTTTTT
>-|TRBJ1-2|TRBV7-6|-
CASSLVPSSGIGGYTF
TGTGCCAGCAGCTTAGTTCCCTCTTCCGGGATCGGCGGCTACACCTTC
>-|TRBJ2-3|TRBV27|-
CASGLAGNTDTQYF
TGTGCCAGCGGCCTAGCAGGAAACACAGATACGCAGTATTTT
>-|TRBJ2-7|TRBV2|-
CASIQGSSYEQYF
TGTGCCAGTATTCAGGGGAGCTCCTACGAGCAGTACTTC
>-|TRBJ1-1|TRBV7-7|-
CASSLDVNTEAFF
TGTGCTAGCAGCTTAGATGTGAACACTGAAGCTTTCTTT
>TRBD1|TRBJ2-5|TRBV7-8|once
CASSPGAGGRETQYF
TGTGCCAGCAGCCCCGGGGCAGGGGGTAGGGAGACCCAGTACTTC
>TRBD2|TRBJ2-2|TRBV5-1|-
CASSLTTSGSTGELFF
TGCGCCAGCAGCTTGACGACTAGCGGGAGCACCGGGGAGCTGTTTTTT
>TRBD1|TRBJ1-5|TRBV30|-
CAWSDGQGFHQPQHF
TGTGCCTGGAGCGATGGACAGGGGTTCCATCAGCCCCAGCATTTT
>-|TRBJ2-5|TRBV6-5|-
CASGGETQYF
TGTGCCAGCGGAGGGGAGACCCAGTACTTC
>-|TRBJ1-1|TRBV7-8|-
CASSLVRGVAEAFF
TGTGCCAGCAGCTTAGTACGAGGGGTTGCTGAAGCTTTCTTT
>-|TRBJ2-3|TRBV11-3|-
CASSLGNTQYF
TGTGCCAGCAGCTTAGGAAATACGCAGTATTTT
>-|TRBJ1-4|TRBV10-1|few
CASSESSGATNEKLFF
TGCGCCAGCAGTGAGTCGAGTGGGGCAACTAATGAAAAACTGTTTTTT
>-|TRBJ2-7|TRBV5-5|-
CASSLGGIEQYF
TGTGCCAGCAGCTTGGGCGGGATCGAGCAGTACTTC
>-|TRBJ2-2|TRBV7-3|-
CASSLGTSGTGELFF
TGTGCCAGCAGCTTAGGGACCTCTGGCACCGGGGAGCTGTTTTTT
>-|TRBJ2-7|TRBV30|-
CAWGGRVVGQQYF
TGTGCCTGGGGGGGACGGGTGGTCGGGCAGCAGTACTTC
>-|TRBJ2-5|TRBV7-2|-
CASSELVLETQYF
TGTGCCAGCAGCGAACTAGTTTTGGAGACCCAGTACTTC
>-|TRBJ1-5|TRBV19|many
CASSSTVRPQHF
TGTGCCAGTAGTTCGACGGTTAGGCCCCAGCATTTT
>TRBD2|TRBJ2-5|TRBV15|-
CATSRPSGSGQETQYF
TGTGCCACCAGCAGACCTAGCGGGAGTGGGCAAGAGACCCAGTACTTC
>-|TRBJ2-7|TRBV6-5|-
CASSRGGTPYEQYF
TGTGCCAGCAGTAGGGGGGGCACCCCATACGAGCAGTACTTC
>TRBD1|TRBJ2-7|TRBV7-2|-
CASRNSGTGYHEQYF
TGTGCCAGCAGAAACTCCGGGACAGGCTACCACGAGCAGTACTTC
>-|TRBJ1-3|TRBV18|-
CASSPRLSGNTIYF
TGTGCCAGCTCACCGCGCCTCTCTGGAAACACCATATATTTT
>-|TRBJ2-7|TRBV27|few
CASSFRSIGYEQYF
TGTGCCAGCAGTTTCCGCTCCATAGGCTACGAGCAGTACTTC
>TRBD1|TRBJ1-2|TRBV6-5|few
CASSPGTGYGYTF
TGTGCCAGCAGCCCCGGGACAGGTTATGGCTACACCTTC
>-|TRBJ1-1|TRBV18|-
CASSPEVNTEAFF
TGTGCCAGCTCACCAGAAGTGAACACTGAAGCTTTCTTT
>-|TRBJ1-3|TRBV15|-
CATSQGYTIYF
TGTGCCACCAGTCAGGGTTACACCATATATTTT
>TRBD2|TRBJ2-2|TRBV4-2|-
CASSHPLAGGGTGELFF
TGTGCCAGCAGCCACCCTCTAGCGGGAGGAGGTACCGGGGAGCTGTTTTTT
>-|TRBJ2-7|TRBV15|once
CATSRDPSSADIVEQYF
TGTGCCACCAGCAGAGACCCCTCGTCCGCGGACATCGTCGAGCAGTACTTC
>-|TRBJ2-3|TRBV7-6|-
CASSLVRLGSGADTQYF
TGTGCCAGCAGCTTAGTGCGGCTAGGGTCGGGCGCAGATACGCAGTATTTT
>TRBD1|TRBJ1-3|TRBV5-4|few
CASSQGQGSGNTIYF
TGTGCCAGCAGCCAGGGACAGGGTTCTGGAAACACCATATATTTT
>-|TRBJ2-7|TRBV6-5|-
CASSYGLGLDEQYF
TGTGCCAGCAGTTACGGTTTAGGATTAGACGAGCAGTACTTC
>TRBD1|TRBJ2-2|TRBV4-3|-
CASSQWATGAGELFF
TGCGCCAGCAGCCAATGGGCGACAGGGGCCGGGGAGCTGTTTTTT
>-|TRBJ2-5|TRBV4-3|-
CASSQEFTGTTQYF
TGCGCCAGCAGCCAAGAGTTTACGGGTACAACCCAGTACTTC
>TRBD2|TRBJ2-1|TRBV5-4|-
CASSFGLAVSNEQFF
TGTGCCAGCAGCTTTGGACTAGCGGTGAGCAATGAGCAGTTCTTC
>TRBD1|TRBJ1-1|TRBV2|-
CASPDRVNTEAFF
TGTGCCAGCCCCGACAGGGTGAACACTGAAGCTTTCTTT
>-|TRBJ2-5|TRBV5-6|-
CASSALETQYF
TGTGCCAGCAGCGCACTAGAGACCCAGTACTTC
>-|TRBJ2-7|TRBV7-2|-
CASSPQGGYEQYF
TGTGCCAGCAGCCCCCAGGGTGGGTACGAGCAGTACTTC
>-|TRBJ1-2|TRBV10-3|-
CATEGRDGYTF
TGTGCCACCGAAGGGCGGGATGGCTACACCTTC
>TRBD1|TRBJ1-2|TRBV28|-
CASSFLQGMRYDGYTF
TGTGCCAGCAGTTTTTTACAGGGGATGCGATATGATGGCTACACCTTC
>TRBD2|TRBJ2-3|TRBV6-5|-
CASSYRLAVSTDTQYF
TGTGCCAGCAGTTACCGGCTAGCGGTTAGCACAGATACGCAGTATTTT
>TRBD2|TRBJ2-7|TRBV7-2|once
CASTSPTTSGNGYEQYF
TGTGCCAGCACATCCCCGACGACTAGCGGGAATGGTTACGAGCAGTACTTC
>-|TRBJ2-1|TRBV9|-
CASSVVGYNEQFF
TGTGCCAGCAGCGTAGTTGGATACAATGAGCAGTTCTTC
>-|TRBJ2-1|TRBV14|-
CASSQDWLVGQFF
TGTGCCAGCAGCCAAGATTGGTTGGTTGGGCAGTTCTTC
>-|TRBJ2-5|TRBV11-2|-
CASSLDPSAQETQYF
TGTGCCAGCAGCTTAGATCCTAGCGCACAAGAGACCCAGTACTTC
>-|TRBJ2-7|TRBV11-1|-
CASSWSAFRGTAHLEQYF
TGTGCCAGCAGCTGGTCGGCCTTTCGCGGGACAGCACACCTCGAGCAGTACTTC
>-|TRBJ2-1|TRBV9|-
CASSVVSVGYNEQFF
TGTGCCAGCAGCGTAGTATCCGTCGGGTACAATGAGCAGTTCTTC
>-|TRBJ1-4|TRBV7-9|-
CASRRAGRGGEKLFF
TGTGCCAGCAGACGGGCGGGCAGGGGAGGTGAAAAACTGTTTTTT